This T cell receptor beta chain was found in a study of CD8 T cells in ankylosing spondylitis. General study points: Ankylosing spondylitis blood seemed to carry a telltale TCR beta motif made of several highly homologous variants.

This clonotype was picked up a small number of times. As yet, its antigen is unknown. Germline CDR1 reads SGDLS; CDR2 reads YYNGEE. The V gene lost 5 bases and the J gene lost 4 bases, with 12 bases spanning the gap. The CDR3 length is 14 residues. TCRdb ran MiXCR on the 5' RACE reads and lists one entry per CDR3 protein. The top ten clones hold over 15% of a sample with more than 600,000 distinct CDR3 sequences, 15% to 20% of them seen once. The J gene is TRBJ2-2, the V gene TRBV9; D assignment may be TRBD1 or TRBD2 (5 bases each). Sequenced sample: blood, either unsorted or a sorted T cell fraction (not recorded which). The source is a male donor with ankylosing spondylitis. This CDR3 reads CASREDTFTGELFF. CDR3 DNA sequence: TGTGCCAGCAGGGAGGACACCTTCACCGGGGAGCTGTTTTTT.